This TCR beta chain was identified in a study of CD8 T cells in Susac syndrome. Study information: Five or six sequenced Susac syndrome patients had clinically active disease, while about 8 were in remission. Blood was drawn from Susac syndrome patients while they were therapy-naive, on corticosteroids, or on intravenous immunoglobulin alone.

Random hexamers were used to reverse transcribe roughly 0.45 to 1 ug of RNA. Multiplex immunoSEQ PCR targeted 54 Vbeta and 13 Jbeta TCR beta segments. TCRdb called the immunoSEQ multiplex PCR reads again in MiXCR, with one record for every CDR3 protein. The sample includes tens of thousands of distinct CDR3 sequences, about 95% of them seen just once. From blood CD8+ and CD4+ T cells, TCR beta sequences were generated. The CDR3 runs 14 residues. The V gene lost 3 bases and the J gene lost 6 bases, with 12 bases spanning the gap. The germline V gene has CDR1 SNHLY and CDR2 FYNNEI. The receptor was derived from a human donor with Susac syndrome. Sequencing used CD8+ T cells from PBMCs. The chain employs TRBV2 and TRBJ1-5, with a weak D call TRBD1 (5 bases). CDR3 nucleotides: TGTGCCAGCAGTGATCCGGGGACCGCTCAGCCCCAGCATTTT. It translates to CASSDPGTAQPQHF.